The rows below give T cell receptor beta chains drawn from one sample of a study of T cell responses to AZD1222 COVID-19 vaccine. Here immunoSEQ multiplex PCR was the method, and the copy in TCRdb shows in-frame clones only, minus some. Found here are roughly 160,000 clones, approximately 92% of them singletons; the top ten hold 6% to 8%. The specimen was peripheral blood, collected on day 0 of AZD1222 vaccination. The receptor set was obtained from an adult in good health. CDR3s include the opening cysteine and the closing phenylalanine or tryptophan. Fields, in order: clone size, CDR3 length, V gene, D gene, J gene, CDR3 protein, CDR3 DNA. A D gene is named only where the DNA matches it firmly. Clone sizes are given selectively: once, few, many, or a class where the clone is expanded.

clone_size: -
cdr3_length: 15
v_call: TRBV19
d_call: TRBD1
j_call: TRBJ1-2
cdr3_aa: CASSIDNRGNYGYTF
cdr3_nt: TGTGCCAGTAGTATAGATAACAGGGGAAACTATGGCTACACCTTC

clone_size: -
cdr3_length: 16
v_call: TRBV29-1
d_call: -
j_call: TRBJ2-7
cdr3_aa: CSVRSPVGGKAYEQYF
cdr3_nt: TGCAGCGTTAGAAGTCCAGTTGGGGGGAAAGCCTACGAGCAGTACTTC

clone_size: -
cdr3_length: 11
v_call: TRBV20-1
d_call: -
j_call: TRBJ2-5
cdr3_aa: CSARAQETQYF
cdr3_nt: TGCAGTGCTAGAGCCCAAGAGACCCAGTACTTC

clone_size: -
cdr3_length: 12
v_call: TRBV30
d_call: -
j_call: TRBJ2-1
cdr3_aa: CAWSPQGYEQFF
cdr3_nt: TGTGCCTGGAGCCCACAGGGATATGAGCAGTTCTTC

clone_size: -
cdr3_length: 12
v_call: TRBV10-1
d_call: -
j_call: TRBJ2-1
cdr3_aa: CASSLSGNEQFF
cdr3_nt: TGCGCCAGCAGTCTTAGCGGCAATGAGCAGTTCTTC

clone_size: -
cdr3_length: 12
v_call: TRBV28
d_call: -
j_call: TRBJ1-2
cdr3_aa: CASSWGNYGYTF
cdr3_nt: TGTGCCAGCAGTTGGGGGAACTATGGCTACACCTTC

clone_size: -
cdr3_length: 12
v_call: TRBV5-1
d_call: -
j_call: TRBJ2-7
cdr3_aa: CASSLGDYEQYF
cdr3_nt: TGCGCCAGCAGCTTGGGGGACTACGAGCAGTACTTC

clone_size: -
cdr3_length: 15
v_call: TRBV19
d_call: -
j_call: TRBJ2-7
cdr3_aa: CASNHRDGPPYEQYF
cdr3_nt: TGTGCCAGTAATCACCGGGACGGACCGCCCTACGAGCAGTACTTC

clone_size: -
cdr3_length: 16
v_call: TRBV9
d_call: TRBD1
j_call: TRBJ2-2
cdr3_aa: CASSVGTGRNTGELFF
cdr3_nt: TGTGCCAGCAGCGTAGGGACAGGGCGGAACACCGGGGAGCTGTTTTTT

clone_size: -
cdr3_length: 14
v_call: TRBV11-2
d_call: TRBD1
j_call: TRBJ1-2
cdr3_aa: CASSGWTGGDGYTF
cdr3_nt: TGTGCCAGCAGCGGGTGGACAGGGGGGGATGGCTACACCTTC

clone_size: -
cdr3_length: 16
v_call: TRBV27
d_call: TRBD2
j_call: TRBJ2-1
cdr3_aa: CASSRGTSGGVNEQFF
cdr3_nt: TGTGCCAGCAGCAGAGGGACTAGCGGGGGAGTAAATGAGCAGTTCTTC

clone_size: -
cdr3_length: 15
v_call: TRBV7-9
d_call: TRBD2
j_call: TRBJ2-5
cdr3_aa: CASSPRRAGEETQYF
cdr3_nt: TGTGCCAGCAGCCCACGACGGGCGGGGGAAGAGACCCAGTACTTC

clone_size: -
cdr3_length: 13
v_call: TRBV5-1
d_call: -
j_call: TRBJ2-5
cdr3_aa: CASSLSTEETQYF
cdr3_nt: TGCGCCAGCAGCTTGAGTACCGAAGAGACCCAGTACTTC

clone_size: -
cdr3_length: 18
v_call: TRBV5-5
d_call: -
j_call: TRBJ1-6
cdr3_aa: CASSLEPDRSSYNSPLHF
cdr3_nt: TGTGCCAGCAGCTTGGAACCCGACAGGAGCTCCTATAATTCACCCCTCCACTTT

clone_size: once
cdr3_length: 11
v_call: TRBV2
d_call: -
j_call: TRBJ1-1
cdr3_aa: CASSPAAEAFF
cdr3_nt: TGTGCCAGCAGTCCGGCCGCGGAAGCTTTCTTT

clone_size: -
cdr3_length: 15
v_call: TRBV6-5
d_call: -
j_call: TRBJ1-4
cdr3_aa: CASSYSAAWVEKLFF
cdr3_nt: TGTGCCAGCAGTTACTCTGCGGCATGGGTTGAAAAACTGTTTTTT

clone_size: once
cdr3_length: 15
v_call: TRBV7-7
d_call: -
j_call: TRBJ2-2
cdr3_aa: CASSLGGMGTGELFF
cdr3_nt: TGTGCTAGCAGCTTAGGGGGGATGGGCACCGGGGAGCTGTTTTTT

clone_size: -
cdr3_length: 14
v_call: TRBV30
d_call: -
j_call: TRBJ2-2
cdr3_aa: CAWSEVSNTGELFF
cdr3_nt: TGTGCCTGGAGTGAAGTATCGAACACCGGGGAGCTGTTTTTT

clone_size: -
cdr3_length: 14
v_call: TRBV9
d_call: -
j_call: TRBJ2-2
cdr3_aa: CASSVAGATGELFF
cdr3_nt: TGTGCCAGCAGCGTAGCAGGGGCCACCGGGGAGCTGTTTTTT

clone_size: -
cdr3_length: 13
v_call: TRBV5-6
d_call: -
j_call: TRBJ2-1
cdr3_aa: CASSLAAGNEQFF
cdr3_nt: TGTGCCAGCAGCTTGGCGGCTGGGAATGAGCAGTTCTTC

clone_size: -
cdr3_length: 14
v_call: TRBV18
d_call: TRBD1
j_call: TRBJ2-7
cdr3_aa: CASSPGQGAYEQYF
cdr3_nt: TGTGCCAGCTCACCGGGACAGGGGGCATACGAGCAGTACTTC

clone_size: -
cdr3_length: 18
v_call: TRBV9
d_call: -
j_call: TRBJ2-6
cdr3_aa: CASTKGTTHSSGANVLTF
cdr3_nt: TGTGCCAGTACGAAAGGGACAACTCACTCCTCTGGGGCCAACGTCCTGACTTTC

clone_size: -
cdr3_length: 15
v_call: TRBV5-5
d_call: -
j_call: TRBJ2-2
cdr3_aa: CASSLVQGWTGELFF
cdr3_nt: TGTGCCAGCAGCTTGGTTCAGGGGTGGACCGGGGAGCTGTTTTTT

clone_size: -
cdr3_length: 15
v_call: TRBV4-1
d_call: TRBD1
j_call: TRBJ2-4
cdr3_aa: CASSHPPHRGNIQYF
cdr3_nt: TGCGCCAGCAGCCACCCCCCCCACAGGGGAAACATTCAGTACTTC

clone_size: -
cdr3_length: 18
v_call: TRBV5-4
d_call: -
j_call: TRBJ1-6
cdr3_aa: CASSLVVVEGSYNSPLHF
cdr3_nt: TGTGCCAGCAGCTTGGTTGTGGTGGAGGGATCCTATAATTCACCCCTCCACTTT

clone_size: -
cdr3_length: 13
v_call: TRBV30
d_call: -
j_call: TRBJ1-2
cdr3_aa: CAGKDSLNYGYTF
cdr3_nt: TGTGCCGGAAAGGACTCACTTAACTATGGCTACACCTTC

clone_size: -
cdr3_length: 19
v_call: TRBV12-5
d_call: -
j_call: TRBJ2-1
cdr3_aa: CASGLINGGGQNRVYEQFF
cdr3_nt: TGTGCTAGTGGTTTGATCAACGGAGGGGGCCAGAACAGGGTCTATGAGCAGTTCTTC

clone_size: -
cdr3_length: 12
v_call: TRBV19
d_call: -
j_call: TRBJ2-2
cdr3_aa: CASSPPAGELFF
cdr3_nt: TGTGCCAGTAGCCCTCCAGCCGGGGAGCTGTTTTTT

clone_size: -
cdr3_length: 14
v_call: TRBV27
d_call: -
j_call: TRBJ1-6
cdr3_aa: CASSLSPEYSPLHF
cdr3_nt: TGTGCCAGCAGTTTATCCCCAGAATATTCACCCCTCCACTTT